This T cell receptor beta chain is from a study of blood T cell repertoires in COVID-19. Trimming cost V 2 bases and J 3 bases; bases outside gene matches: 19. From germline, CDR1 is SEHNR and CDR2 FQNEAQ (reference sequence). The CDR3 length is 19 residues. In the source study's methods: The authors estimated nucleated cell counts from reference gene primer amplification. This table comes from immunoSEQ multiplex PCR, and its TCRdb copy is limited to in-frame clones, with some not included. V, J and clone size reflect that table, while D and trimming were determined from the DNA. The sample includes fewer than 400,000 clones, approximately 89% of them seen just once.

The J gene is TRBJ2-7, the V gene TRBV7-9; 7 bases map to TRBD1. This TCR was sampled from a man aged 30 to 39 who had recovered from COVID-19. The sequencing input was PBMCs or T cells enriched from blood (not recorded which). The CDR3 sequence: CASSLNVILTGKANYEQYF. DNA for the CDR3: TGTGCCAGCAGCTTAAATGTCATTCTGACAGGGAAGGCAAACTACGAGCAGTACTTC.